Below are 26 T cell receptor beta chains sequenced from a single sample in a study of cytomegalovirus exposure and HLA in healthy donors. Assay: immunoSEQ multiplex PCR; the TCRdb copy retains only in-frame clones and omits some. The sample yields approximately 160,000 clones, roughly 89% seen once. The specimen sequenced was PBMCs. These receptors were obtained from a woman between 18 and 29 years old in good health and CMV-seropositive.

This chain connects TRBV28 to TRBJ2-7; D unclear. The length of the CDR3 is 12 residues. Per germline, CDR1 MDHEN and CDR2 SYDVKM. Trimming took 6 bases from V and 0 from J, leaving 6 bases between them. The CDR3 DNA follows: TGTGCCAGCAGCCTAACCTCCTACGAGCAGTACTTC. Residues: CASSLTSYEQYF.

CDR3 protein: CASSQPRETGGGYTF. DNA of the CDR3: TGCGCCAGCAGCCAGCCGCGAGAGACAGGGGGGGGCTACACCTTC. V and J are TRBV4-1 and TRBJ1-2; TRBD1 matches 9 bases. Germline lookup yields CDR1 MGHRA and CDR2 YSYEKL. The CDR3 contains 15 residues. Trimming removed 3 bases from V and 8 bases from J; junction bases left unmatched: 10.

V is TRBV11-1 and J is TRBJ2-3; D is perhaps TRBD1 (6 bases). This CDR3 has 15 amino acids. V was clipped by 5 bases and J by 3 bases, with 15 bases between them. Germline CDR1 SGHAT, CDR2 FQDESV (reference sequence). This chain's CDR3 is CASSAVGARTDTQYF. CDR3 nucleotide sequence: TGTGCCAGCAGCGCCGTGGGGGCCAGGACAGATACGCAGTATTTT.

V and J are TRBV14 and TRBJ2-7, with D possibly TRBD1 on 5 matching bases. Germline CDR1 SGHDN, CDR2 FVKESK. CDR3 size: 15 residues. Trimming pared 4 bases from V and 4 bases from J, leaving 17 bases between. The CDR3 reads CASSRETVWGYEQYF. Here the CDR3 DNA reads TGTGCCAGCAGCCGCGAGACAGTCTGGGGATACGAGCAGTACTTC. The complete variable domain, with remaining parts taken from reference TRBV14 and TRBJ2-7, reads EAGVTQFPSHSVIEKGQTVTLRCDPISGHDNLYWYRRVMGKEIKFLLHFVKESKQDESGMPNNRFLAERTGGTYSTLKVQPAELEDSGVYFCASSRETVWGYEQYFGPGTRLTVT.

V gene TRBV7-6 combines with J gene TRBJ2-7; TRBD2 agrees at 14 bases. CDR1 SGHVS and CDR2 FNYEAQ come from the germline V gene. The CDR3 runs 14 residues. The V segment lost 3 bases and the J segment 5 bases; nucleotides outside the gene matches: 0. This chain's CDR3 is CASSLTSGGDEQYF. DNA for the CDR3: TGTGCCAGCAGCTTGACTAGCGGGGGGGACGAGCAGTACTTC.

CDR3 DNA sequence: TGTGCCAGCAGTGGACTAGTGGATGAGCAGTTCTTC. It encodes CASSGLVDEQFF. The genes are TRBV6-1 and TRBJ2-1, with a possible D match to TRBD2 (6 bases). Germline V gives CDR1 MNHNS, CDR2 SASEGT. This CDR3 has 12 amino acids. Trimming removed 4 bases from V and 8 bases from J, with 9 bases in between.

CDR3 sequence (DNA): TGTGCCAGCAGCTTAAGGCGGGACGGGACTGAAGCTTTCTTT. The encoded protein is CASSLRRDGTEAFF. This chain links TRBV7-9 with TRBJ1-1; tentative D call: TRBD1 (5 bases). Trimming cost V 2 bases and J 5 bases, with 12 bases left between them. Germline V gene lookup returns CDR1 SEHNR and CDR2 FQNEAQ (reference sequence). The CDR3 consists of 14 residues.

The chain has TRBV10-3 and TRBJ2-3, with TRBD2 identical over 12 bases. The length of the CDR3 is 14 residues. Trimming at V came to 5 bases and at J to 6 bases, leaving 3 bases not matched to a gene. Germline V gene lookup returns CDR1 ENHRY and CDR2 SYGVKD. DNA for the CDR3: TGTGCCATCAGTAGACTAGCGGGGGAGGATACGCAGTATTTT. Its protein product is CAISRLAGEDTQYF.

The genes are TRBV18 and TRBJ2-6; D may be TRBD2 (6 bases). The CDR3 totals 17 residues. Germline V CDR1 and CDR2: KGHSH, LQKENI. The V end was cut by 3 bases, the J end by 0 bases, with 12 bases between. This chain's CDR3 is CASSPGLAPSGANVLTF. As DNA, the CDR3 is TGTGCCAGCTCACCGGGTCTAGCGCCCTCTGGGGCCAACGTCCTGACTTTC.

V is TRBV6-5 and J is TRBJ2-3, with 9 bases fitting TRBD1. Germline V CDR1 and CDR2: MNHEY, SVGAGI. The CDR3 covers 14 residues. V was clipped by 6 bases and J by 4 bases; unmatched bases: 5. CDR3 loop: CASSRGQGADTQYF. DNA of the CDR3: TGTGCCAGCAGCAGGGGACAGGGCGCAGATACGCAGTATTTT.

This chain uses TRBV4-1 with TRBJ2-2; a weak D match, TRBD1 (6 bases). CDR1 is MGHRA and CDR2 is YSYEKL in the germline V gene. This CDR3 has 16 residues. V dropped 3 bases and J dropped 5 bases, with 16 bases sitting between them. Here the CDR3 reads CASSHPRQVRTGELFF. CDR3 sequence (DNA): TGCGCCAGCAGCCACCCTCGACAGGTCCGGACCGGGGAGCTGTTTTTT.

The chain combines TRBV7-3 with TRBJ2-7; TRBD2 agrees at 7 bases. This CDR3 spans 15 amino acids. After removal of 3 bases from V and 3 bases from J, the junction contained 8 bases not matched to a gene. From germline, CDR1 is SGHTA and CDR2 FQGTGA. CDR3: CASSLEGGPGYEQYF. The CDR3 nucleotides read TGTGCCAGCAGCTTGGAGGGAGGGCCGGGCTACGAGCAGTACTTC.

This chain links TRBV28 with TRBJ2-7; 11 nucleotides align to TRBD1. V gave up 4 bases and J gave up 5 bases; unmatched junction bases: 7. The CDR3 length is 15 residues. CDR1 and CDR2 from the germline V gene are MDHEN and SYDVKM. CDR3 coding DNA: TGTGCCAGCAGTTCGCTGGACAGGGGGCTAAACGAGCAGTACTTC. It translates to CASSSLDRGLNEQYF.

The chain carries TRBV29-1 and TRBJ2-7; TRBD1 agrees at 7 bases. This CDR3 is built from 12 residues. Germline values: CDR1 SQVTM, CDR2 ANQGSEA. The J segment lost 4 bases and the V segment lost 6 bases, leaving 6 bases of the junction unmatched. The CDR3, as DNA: TGCAGCGTCAATTCACAGGGGTACGAGCAGTACTTC. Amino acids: CSVNSQGYEQYF.

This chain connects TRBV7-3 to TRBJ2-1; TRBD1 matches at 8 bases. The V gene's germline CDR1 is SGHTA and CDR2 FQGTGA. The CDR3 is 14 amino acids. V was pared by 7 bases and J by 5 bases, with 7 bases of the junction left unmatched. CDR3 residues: CASTAGQGHNEQFF. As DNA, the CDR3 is TGTGCCAGCACCGCCGGACAGGGCCACAATGAGCAGTTCTTC.

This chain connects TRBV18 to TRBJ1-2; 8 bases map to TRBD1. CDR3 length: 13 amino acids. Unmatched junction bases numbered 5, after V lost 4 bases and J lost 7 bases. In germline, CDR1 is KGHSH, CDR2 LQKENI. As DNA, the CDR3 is TGTGCCAGCTCACTGAACAGGGGGTCTGGCTACACCTTC. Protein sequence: CASSLNRGSGYTF. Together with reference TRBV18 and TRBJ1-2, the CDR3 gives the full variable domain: NAGVMQNPRHLVRRRGQEARLRCSPMKGHSHVYWYRQLPEEGLKFMVYLQKENIIDESGMPKERFSAEFPKEGPSILRIQQVVRGDSAAYFCASSLNRGSGYTFGSGTRLTVV.

CDR3 nucleotides: TGTGCCAGCAGTTACGGTGCCGGGACTTTTAAAGAGACCCAGTACTTC. Protein: CASSYGAGTFKETQYF. V gene TRBV6-5 combines with J gene TRBJ2-5; the D gene is possibly TRBD2 (6 bases). This CDR3 comprises 16 residues. Looked up from germline, CDR1 is MNHEY and CDR2 is SVGAGI. The V end was cut by 2 bases, the J end by 3 bases, with 16 bases between.

The CDR3 protein is CASRRDRSIYEQYF. The CDR3 DNA reads as TGTGCCAGCAGACGCGACAGGTCTATCTACGAGCAGTACTTC. The chain couples TRBV6-5 to TRBJ2-7; possible D gene TRBD1, 6 bases. This CDR3 region has 14 residues. The V gene lost 6 bases and the J gene lost 3 bases, with 15 bases spanning the gap. Germline CDR1 reads MNHEY; CDR2 reads SVGAGI.

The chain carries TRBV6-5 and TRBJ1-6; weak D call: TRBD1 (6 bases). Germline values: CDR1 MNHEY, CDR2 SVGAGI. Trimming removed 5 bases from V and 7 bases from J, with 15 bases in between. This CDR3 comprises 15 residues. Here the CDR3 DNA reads TGTGCCAGCAGTACCCACAGGGAAGGGAATTCACCCCTCCACTTT. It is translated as CASSTHREGNSPLHF.

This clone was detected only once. CDR3 loop: CASSVDGRVDRENEQFF. The CDR3 DNA is TGTGCCAGCAGCGTAGACGGACGCGTGGACAGGGAAAATGAGCAGTTCTTC. The chain combines TRBV9 with TRBJ2-1; TRBD1 aligns across 8 bases. From germline, CDR1 is SGDLS and CDR2 YYNGEE. This CDR3 region has 17 residues. V shed 0 bases, J shed 7 bases, and the junction held 12 bases outside the gene matches.

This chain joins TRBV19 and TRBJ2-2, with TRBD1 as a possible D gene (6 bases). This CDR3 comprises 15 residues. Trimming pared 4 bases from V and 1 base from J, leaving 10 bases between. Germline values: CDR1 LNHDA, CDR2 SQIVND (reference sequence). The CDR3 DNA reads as TGTGCCAGTAGTACCCAGACAGGGAACACCGGGGAGCTGTTTTTT. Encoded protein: CASSTQTGNTGELFF. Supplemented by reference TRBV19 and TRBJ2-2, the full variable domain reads DGGITQSPKYLFRKEGQNVTLSCEQNLNHDAMYWYRQDPGQGLRLIYYSQIVNDFQKGDIAEGYSVSREKKESFPLTVTSAQKNPTAFYLCASSTQTGNTGELFFGEGSRLTVL.

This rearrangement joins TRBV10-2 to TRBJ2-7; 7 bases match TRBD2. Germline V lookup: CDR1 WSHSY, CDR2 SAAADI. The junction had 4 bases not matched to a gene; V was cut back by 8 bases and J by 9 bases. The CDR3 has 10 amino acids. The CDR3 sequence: CASGGGGQYF. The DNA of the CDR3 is TGCGCCAGCGGTGGGGGGGGGCAGTACTTC.

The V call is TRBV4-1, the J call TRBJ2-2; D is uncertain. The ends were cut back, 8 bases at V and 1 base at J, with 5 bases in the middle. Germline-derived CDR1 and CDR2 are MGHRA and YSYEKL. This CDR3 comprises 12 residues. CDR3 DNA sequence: TGCGCCAGCTCTAGGAACACCGGGGAGCTGTTTTTT. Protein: CASSRNTGELFF.

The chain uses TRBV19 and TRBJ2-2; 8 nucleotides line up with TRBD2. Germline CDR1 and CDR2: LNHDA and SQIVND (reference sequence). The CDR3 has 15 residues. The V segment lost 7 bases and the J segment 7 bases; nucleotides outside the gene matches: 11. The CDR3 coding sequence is TGTGCCAGTACCCCGGGGGGGGGTTCCTTCGGGGAGCTGTTTTTT. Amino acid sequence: CASTPGGGSFGELFF.

As DNA, the CDR3 is TGTGCCAGCAGCCCGACAGGGAGATCCTACGAGCAGTACTTC. Residues: CASSPTGRSYEQYF. The chain is built from TRBV28 and TRBJ2-7; TRBD1 agrees at 7 bases. The junction had 6 bases not matched to a gene; V was cut back by 6 bases and J by 1 base. CDR3 length: 14 amino acids. Germline loops: CDR1 MDHEN, CDR2 SYDVKM.

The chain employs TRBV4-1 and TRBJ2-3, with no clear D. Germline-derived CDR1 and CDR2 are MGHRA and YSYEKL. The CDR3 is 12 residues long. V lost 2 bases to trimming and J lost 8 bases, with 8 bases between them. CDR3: CASSQPLGTQYF. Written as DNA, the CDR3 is TGCGCCAGCAGCCAACCTCTAGGTACGCAGTATTTT.